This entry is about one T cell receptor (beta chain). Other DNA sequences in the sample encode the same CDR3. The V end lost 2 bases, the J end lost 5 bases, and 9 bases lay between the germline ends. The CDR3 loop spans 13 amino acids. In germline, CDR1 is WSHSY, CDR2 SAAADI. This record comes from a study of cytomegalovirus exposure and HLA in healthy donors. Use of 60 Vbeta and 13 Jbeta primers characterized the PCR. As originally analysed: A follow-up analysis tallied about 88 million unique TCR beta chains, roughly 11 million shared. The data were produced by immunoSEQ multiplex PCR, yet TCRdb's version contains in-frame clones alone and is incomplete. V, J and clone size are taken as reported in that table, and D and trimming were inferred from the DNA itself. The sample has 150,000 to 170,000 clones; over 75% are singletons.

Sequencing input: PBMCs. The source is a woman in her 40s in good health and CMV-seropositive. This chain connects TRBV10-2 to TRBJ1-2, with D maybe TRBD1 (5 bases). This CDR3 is CASSEDRPYGYTF. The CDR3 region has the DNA TGCGCCAGCAGTGAGGACAGACCTTATGGCTACACCTTC.